Presented here are 16 T cell receptor beta chains from one specimen sequenced in a study of shared clonotypes between healthy human individuals. Terminally differentiated effector memory CD45RA+ cells were excluded by CCR7 positive selection of CD45RO-negative cells. The repertoire was sequenced with immunoSEQ multiplex PCR; TCRdb's copy has only in-frame clones and lacks some. The table lists millions of clones, approximately 95% of them singletons. The sequenced sample was naive CD8+ T cells sorted from blood. The receptors were sampled from a man aged 18 to 30 in good health.

The chain uses TRBV6-5 and TRBJ2-7, with D possibly TRBD2 on 5 matching bases. This CDR3 contains 14 residues. Deletions cut 4 bases from V and 3 bases from J, with 13 bases between. In germline, CDR1 is MNHEY, CDR2 SVGAGI. CDR3 region: CASSSGLVFYEQYF. The CDR3 nucleotides are TGTGCCAGCAGTTCAGGACTGGTTTTCTACGAGCAGTACTTC.

The chain combines TRBV7-8 with TRBJ2-1; D is undetermined. This CDR3 has 12 amino acids. Germline CDR1 and CDR2: SGHVS and FQNEAQ. Trimming cost V 1 base and J 10 bases, with 8 bases left between them. As DNA, the CDR3 is TGTGCCAGCAGCTTAGGCCCGTGGGAGCAGTTCTTC. Its translation: CASSLGPWEQFF.

The chain links TRBV4-1 to TRBJ2-7; no definite D call. From germline, CDR1 is MGHRA and CDR2 YSYEKL. CDR3 size: 12 residues. V was pared by 0 bases and J by 5 bases, with 5 bases between. CDR3 in amino acids: CASSQDPHEQYF. CDR3 nucleotides: TGCGCCAGCAGCCAAGATCCGCACGAGCAGTACTTC.

V gene TRBV4-1 combines with J gene TRBJ2-7; D may be TRBD1 or TRBD2 (5 bases each). Trimming shortened V by 4 bases and J by 0 bases, and 10 bases separated the two germline ends. The CDR3 totals 14 residues. The germline V gene has CDR1 MGHRA and CDR2 YSYEKL. As DNA, the CDR3 is TGCGCCAGCAGCCCCGTGGGGACCTCCTACGAGCAGTACTTC. Encoded protein: CASSPVGTSYEQYF.

The V gene is TRBV18, the J gene TRBJ1-1, with D uncertain. This CDR3 spans 15 amino acids. The V gene's germline CDR1 is KGHSH and CDR2 LQKENI. Trimming removed 4 bases at V and 6 bases at J, with 18 bases between. CDR3 DNA sequence: TGTGCCAGCTCACACGGACCTGGCGAGTTTCCTGAAGCTTTCTTT. It is translated as CASSHGPGEFPEAFF.

The chain recombines TRBV7-9 with TRBJ1-4; D uncertain. The CDR3 totals 17 residues. V lost 5 bases, J lost 4 bases, and 20 bases lay in between. Looked up from germline, CDR1 is SEHNR and CDR2 is FQNEAQ (reference sequence). CDR3 coding DNA: TGTGCCAGCAGCCCTGGGGAGGGAGAGCAGAGTAATGAAAAACTGTTTTTT. Residues: CASSPGEGEQSNEKLFF.

This sequence joins TRBV2 and TRBJ1-2, with 9 bases that match TRBD1. Trimming took 8 bases from V and 4 from J; bases not matched to a gene: 5. The CDR3 consists of 13 residues. Germline V gene data show CDR1 as SNHLY and CDR2 as FYNNEI. The DNA of the CDR3 is TGTGCCAGCGGGGGACAGGGAGGCTATGGCTACACCTTC. Its translation is CASGGQGGYGYTF.

The rearrangement uses TRBV27 and TRBJ2-7; weak D call: TRBD2 (6 bases). The CDR3 length is 16 residues. The V end was cut by 5 bases, the J end by 5 bases, with 22 bases between. In germline, CDR1 is MNHEY, CDR2 SMNVEV (reference sequence). CDR3 DNA: TGTGCCAGCAGTCCCGGTAGTGGGGGGTTGGCCCACGAGCAGTACTTC. Translation: CASSPGSGGLAHEQYF.

The genes are TRBV7-9 and TRBJ1-1; TRBD1 is a possible D gene (5 bases). Germline CDR1 and CDR2: SEHNR and FQNEAQ (reference sequence). Trimming removed 6 bases from V and 0 bases from J, with 5 bases in between. The CDR3 totals 12 residues. The CDR3 bases are TGTGCCAGCAGGGGACTGAACACTGAAGCTTTCTTT. Protein sequence: CASRGLNTEAFF.

The V gene is TRBV27, the J gene TRBJ2-4; D remains ambiguous. Deletions cut 6 bases from V and 0 bases from J, with 3 bases between. The CDR3 runs to 12 residues. Germline V gene sequence: CDR1 MNHEY, CDR2 SMNVEV (reference sequence). The CDR3 loop reads CASSLAKNIQYF. The CDR3 nucleotides read TGTGCCAGCAGCTTAGCCAAAAACATTCAGTACTTC.

The chain combines TRBV29-1 with TRBJ1-2; 9 bases line up with TRBD1. This CDR3 has 12 residues. CDR1 is SQVTM and CDR2 is ANQGSEA in the germline V gene. J was trimmed by 3 bases and V by 7 bases; bases with no gene match: 3. CDR3 DNA: TGCAGCGCGGGGGACAGGGACTATGGCTACACCTTC. Amino acid sequence: CSAGDRDYGYTF.

The CDR3 coding sequence is TGTGCCAGCAGCCACCTCTCCGGCTCCTACGAGCAGTACTTC. Its protein is CASSHLSGSYEQYF. This chain uses TRBV11-1 with TRBJ2-7, with D unresolved. This CDR3 spans 14 amino acids. V was trimmed by 5 bases and J by 0 bases, leaving 11 bases between them. CDR1 is SGHAT and CDR2 is FQDESV in the germline V gene (reference sequence). Full variable domain (missing parts from reference TRBV11-1 and TRBJ2-7): EAEVAQSPRYKITEKSQAVAFWCDPISGHATLYWYRQILGQGPELLVQFQDESVVDDSQLPKDRFSAERLKGVDSTLKIQPAELGDSAMYLCASSHLSGSYEQYFGPGTRLTVT.

The chain employs TRBV28 and TRBJ2-1; TRBD2 matches 7 bases. There are 14 residues in the CDR3. Germline trimming cut 6 bases from V and 4 bases from J; bases unmatched to any gene: 6. The germline gives CDR1 MDHEN, CDR2 SYDVKM. The CDR3 nucleotides read TGTGCCAGCAGCCTGTCTAGCGGTTACAATGAGCAGTTCTTC. Amino acid sequence: CASSLSSGYNEQFF. The full variable domain, with the rest looked up from reference TRBV28 and TRBJ2-1, is DVKVTQSSRYLVKRTGEKVFLECVQDMDHENMFWYRQDPGLGLRLIYFSYDVKMKEKGDIPEGYSVSREKKERFSLILESASTNQTSMYLCASSLSSGYNEQFFGPGTRLTVL.

CDR3 protein: CASSQVDRHSSYEQYF. DNA of the CDR3: TGCGCCAGCAGCCAAGTGGACAGGCATTCGAGCTACGAGCAGTACTTC. The genes are TRBV4-1 and TRBJ2-7; 7 positions agree with TRBD1. J was trimmed by 3 bases and V by 1 base; bases with no gene match: 9. Germline V gives CDR1 MGHRA, CDR2 YSYEKL. CDR3 length: 16 amino acids.

The V call is TRBV4-1, the J call TRBJ2-7; D not certain. Germline CDR1 MGHRA, CDR2 YSYEKL. Trimming left V 1 base short and J 6 bases short, with 19 bases between. The CDR3 contains 16 residues. CDR3: CASSQVTQGHLGEQYF. The CDR3 nucleotides are TGCGCCAGCAGCCAAGTCACCCAAGGTCACCTGGGCGAGCAGTACTTC.

Only one count was recorded for this clone. Other DNA sequences of this sample code for an identical CDR3. The chain joins TRBV7-9 to TRBJ2-7; no clear D. Germline V CDR1 and CDR2: SEHNR, FQNEAQ (reference sequence). V was clipped by 5 bases and J by 5 bases, with 7 bases between them. The CDR3 is 11 amino acids. The DNA for the CDR3 is TGTGCCAGCAGCCGTTCGGACGAGCAGTACTTC. Amino acids: CASSRSDEQYF.